This T cell receptor beta chain was sequenced in a study of Graves' ophthalmopathy and Graves' hyperthyroidism. Researchers turned away patients with other autoimmune diseases, uncontrolled infections, pregnancy or lactation. This CDR3 has 14 amino acids. Trimming at V came to 3 bases and at J to 5 bases, leaving 6 bases not matched to a gene. Germline CDR1 and CDR2: GTSNPN and SVGIG (reference sequence). Using RNA transcripts, the TCR beta CDR3 regions were amplified. The authors performed first-round RT-PCR with HTBI primers and then a second-round multiplex PCR. MiXCR was run by TCRdb on the multiplex PCR reads, yielding one entry per CDR3 protein. Here the sample spans under 350,000 distinct CDR3 sequences, roughly 17% being singletons. This clonotype was seen at least ten times.

The sequencing input was peripheral blood. The TCR was taken from an adult man with Graves' ophthalmopathy. V and J are TRBV30 and TRBJ1-5, with 8 bases aligning to TRBD1. The CDR3 DNA follows: TGTGCCTGGAGCCCGGACAGGGCCCATCAGCCCCAGCATTTT. Its translation is CAWSPDRAHQPQHF.